The 2 T cell receptor beta chains listed next were all sequenced from one sample in a study of cytomegalovirus exposure and HLA in healthy donors (dated by TCRdb to 2016 to 2017). The library was obtained by the immunoSEQ multiplex PCR assay. For the multiplex PCR, a mixture combining 60 forward primers for TCR Vbeta segments and 13 reverse primers for TCR Jbeta segments was used. What TCRdb holds here is the immuneACCESS table cut down to in-frame rearrangements. Part of the clones is not present; checked against another copy, under half of the missing clones reflect an unresolved V gene, and the others are unexplained. The sample contains 95,000 to 100,000 clones, roughly 79% of them found a single time. The ten largest clones represent about 2.1% of the sample. Sequencing input: PBMCs. The origin of the receptors is a woman in her thirties or forties in good health and CMV-seronegative.

The chain couples TRBV30 to TRBJ2-7, with a possible D match to TRBD1 (6 bases). Per the germline V gene, CDR1 is GTSNPN and CDR2 is SVGIG (reference sequence). The length of the CDR3 is 14 residues. Trimming took 0 bases from V and 4 from J, leaving 13 bases between them. DNA of the CDR3: TGTGCCTGGAGTGTACAGGGTGCTGTATACGAGCAGTACTTC. This encodes CAWSVQGAVYEQYF.

The chain combines TRBV5-5 with TRBJ1-2, with a tentative D call TRBD1 (5 bases). Germline CDR1 reads SGHKS; CDR2 reads YYEKEE (reference sequence). With 4 bases removed from V and 2 bases from J, the gap between germline ends came to 15 bases. The CDR3 contains 15 residues. Here the CDR3 reads CASSPAPTANYGYTF. In DNA, the CDR3 is TGTGCCAGCAGCCCAGCCCCGACAGCGAACTATGGCTACACCTTC.